These 2 T cell receptor beta chains originate from one sample sequenced in a study of T cells in Graves' hyperthyroidism and ophthalmopathy. RNA transcripts yielded amplified TCR beta CDR3 regions. An initial round of RT-PCR targeting the TCR CDR3 relied on the HTBI primer set. Each CDR3 protein is one row after TCRdb ran MiXCR on the multiplex PCR reads. Of about 160,000 distinct CDR3 sequences detected, roughly 9.4% appear once; the ten largest clones hold around 20%. The specimen sequenced was blood. The source is a woman aged 18-35 years with Graves' hyperthyroidism that later progressed to Graves' ophthalmopathy.

This clonotype has ten or more counts. The chain joins TRBV7-2 to TRBJ2-7; D call uncertain. This CDR3 is 15 amino acids long. From germline, CDR1 is SGHTA and CDR2 FQGNSA. V was trimmed by 5 bases and J by 2 bases, leaving 16 bases between them. This chain's CDR3 is CASSKGPSTTYEQYF. The CDR3 coding sequence is TGTGCCAGCAGCAAAGGACCGTCGACCACCTACGAGCAGTACTTC.

This clonotype is medium-sized within its sample. This chain links TRBV11-2 with TRBJ1-1, with D perhaps matching TRBD1 (6 bases). Germline CDR1 is SGHAT and CDR2 is FQNNGV. The length of the CDR3 is 14 residues. V lost 5 bases and J lost 7, with 17 bases in between. In DNA form, the CDR3 reads TGTGCCAGCAGCGTGACAGGACTGGGTTATGAAGCTTTCTTT. Its translation: CASSVTGLGYEAFF.